This paragraph covers one T cell receptor (beta chain) sequence. Generated by immunoSEQ multiplex PCR, the TCRdb table keeps only in-frame clones and is missing some. The sample lists some 80,000 clones, approximately 95% occurring once. In germline, CDR1 is SGHRS, CDR2 YFSETQ. The length of the CDR3 is 14 residues. V gave up 4 bases and J gave up 3 bases, with 11 bases separating them. These data originate in a study of OX40 agonist ivuxolimab in advanced cancers. Material: CD4+ or CD8+ T cells sorted from blood, obtained in a trial of the OX40 agonist ivuxolimab. This chain connects TRBV5-1 to TRBJ1-5; weak D call: TRBD1 (5 bases). The sequence was collected from an adult with an advanced solid tumor such as melanoma, head and neck, liver or kidney cancer. Written as DNA, the CDR3 is TGCGCCAGCAGCCCGGGGGGGGACAATCAGCCCCAGCATTTT. It translates to CASSPGGDNQPQHF.